The entry below describes one TCR beta chain. Here immunoSEQ multiplex PCR was the method, and the copy in TCRdb shows in-frame clones only, minus some. The sample gives under 700,000 clones, 75% to 80% of which show up once; more than 0.01% is in the top ten. V lost 4 bases and J 10 bases, leaving 20 bases between the germline ends. The germline gives CDR1 SGHTA, CDR2 FQGNSA. The CDR3 runs 15 residues. The data were taken from a study of shared T cell receptors in the human thymus. In addition, the sample was reused for a study of human thymus T cells. As that report states: Among the donors, all were healthy Finnish infants having corrective surgery for congenital heart defects. In corrective heart surgery, resections were taken, and these provided the thymus tissue. Among unrelated individuals, related research reported thymic repertoires that overlapped highly.

This clonotype was obtained from a boy in the first two years of life with a congenital heart defect. Source material: thymocytes. V and J are TRBV7-2 and TRBJ2-1; possibly TRBD1 for D (6 bases). The DNA for the CDR3 is TGTGCCAGCAGCTCCCTACAGGGCCCCCGATGGGAGCAGTTCTTC. It is translated as CASSSLQGPRWEQFF. The full variable domain, with the rest looked up from reference TRBV7-2 and TRBJ2-1, is GAGVSQSPSNKVTEKGKDVELRCDPISGHTALYWYRQSLGQGLEFLIYFQGNSAPDKSGLPSDRFSAERTGGSVSTLTIQRTQQEDSAVYLCASSSLQGPRWEQFFGPGTRLTVL.